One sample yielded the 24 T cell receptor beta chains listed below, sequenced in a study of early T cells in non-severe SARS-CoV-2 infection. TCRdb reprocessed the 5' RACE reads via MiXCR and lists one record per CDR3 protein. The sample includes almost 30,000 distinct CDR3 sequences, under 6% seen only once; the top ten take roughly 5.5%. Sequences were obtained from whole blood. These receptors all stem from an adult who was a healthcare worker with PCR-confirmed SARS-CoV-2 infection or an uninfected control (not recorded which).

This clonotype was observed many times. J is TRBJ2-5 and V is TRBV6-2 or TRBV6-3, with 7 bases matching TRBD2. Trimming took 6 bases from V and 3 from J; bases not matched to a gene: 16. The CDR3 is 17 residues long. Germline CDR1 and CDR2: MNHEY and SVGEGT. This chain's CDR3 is CASSSLSPGLPKETQYF. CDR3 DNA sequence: TGTGCCAGCAGCTCACTGTCACCGGGACTACCCAAAGAGACCCAGTACTTC.

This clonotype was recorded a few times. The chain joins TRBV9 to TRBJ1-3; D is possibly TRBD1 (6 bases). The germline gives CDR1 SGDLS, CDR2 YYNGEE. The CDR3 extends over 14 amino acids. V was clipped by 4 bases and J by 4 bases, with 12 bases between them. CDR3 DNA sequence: TGTGCCAGCAGCACAGGGCGCGCGGGAAACACCATATATTTT. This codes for CASSTGRAGNTIYF.

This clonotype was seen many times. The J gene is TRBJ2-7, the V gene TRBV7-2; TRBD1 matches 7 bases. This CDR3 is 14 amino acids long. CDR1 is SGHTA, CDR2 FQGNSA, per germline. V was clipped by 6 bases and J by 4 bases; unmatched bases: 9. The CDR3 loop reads CASSRRTGVYEQYF. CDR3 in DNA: TGTGCCAGCAGTAGACGGACAGGAGTATACGAGCAGTACTTC.

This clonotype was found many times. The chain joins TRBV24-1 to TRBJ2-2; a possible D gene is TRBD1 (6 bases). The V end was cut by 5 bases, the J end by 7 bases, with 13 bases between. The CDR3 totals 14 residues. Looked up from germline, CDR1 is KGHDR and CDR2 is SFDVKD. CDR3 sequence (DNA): TGTGCCACCAGTGCGGACAGAGAGGGCGGGGAGCTGTTTTTT. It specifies CATSADREGGELFF.

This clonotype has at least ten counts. CDR3 loop: CSARGGQGALETQYF. CDR3 nucleotides: TGCAGTGCTAGAGGGGGACAGGGGGCCTTGGAGACCCAGTACTTC. V and J are TRBV20-1 and TRBJ2-5, with 12 bases identical to TRBD1. The V gene end was trimmed by 1 base and the J gene end by 5 bases; junction bases not matched to a gene: 5. Germline V gives CDR1 DFQATT, CDR2 SNEGSKA (reference sequence). The CDR3 runs to 15 residues.

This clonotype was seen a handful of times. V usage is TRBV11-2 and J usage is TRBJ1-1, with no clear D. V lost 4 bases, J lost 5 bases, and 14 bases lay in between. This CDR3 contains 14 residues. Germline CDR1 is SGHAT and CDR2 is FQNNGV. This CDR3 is CASSSRTVGTEAFF. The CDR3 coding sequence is TGTGCCAGCAGCTCCCGGACGGTGGGGACTGAAGCTTTCTTT.

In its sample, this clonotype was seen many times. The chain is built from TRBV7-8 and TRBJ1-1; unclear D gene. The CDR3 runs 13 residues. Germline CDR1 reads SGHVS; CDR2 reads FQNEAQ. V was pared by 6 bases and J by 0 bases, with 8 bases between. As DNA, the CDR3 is TGTGCCAGCAGACAAACAGTGAACACTGAAGCTTTCTTT. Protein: CASRQTVNTEAFF.

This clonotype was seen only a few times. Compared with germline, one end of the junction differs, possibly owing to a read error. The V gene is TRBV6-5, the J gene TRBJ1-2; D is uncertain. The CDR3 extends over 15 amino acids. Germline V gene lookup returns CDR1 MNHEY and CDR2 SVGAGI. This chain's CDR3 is CASSYNPLYNYGHTF. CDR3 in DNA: TGTGCCAGCAGTTATAACCCCCTCTATAACTATGGCCACACCTTC.

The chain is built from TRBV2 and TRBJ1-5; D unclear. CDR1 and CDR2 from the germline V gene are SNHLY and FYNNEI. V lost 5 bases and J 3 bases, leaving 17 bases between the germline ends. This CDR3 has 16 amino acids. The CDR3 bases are TGTGCCAGCAGTTCCTTCCTCGGACGGATCAATCAGCCCCAGCATTTT. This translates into CASSSFLGRINQPQHF.

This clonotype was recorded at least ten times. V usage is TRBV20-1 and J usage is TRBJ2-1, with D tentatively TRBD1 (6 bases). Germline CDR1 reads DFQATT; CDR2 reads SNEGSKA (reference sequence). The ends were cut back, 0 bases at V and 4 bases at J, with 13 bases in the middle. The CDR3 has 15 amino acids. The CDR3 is CSARDLDRSYNEQFF. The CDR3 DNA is TGCAGTGCTAGAGATTTGGACAGATCGTACAATGAGCAGTTCTTC.

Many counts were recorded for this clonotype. Here the CDR3 DNA reads TGTGCCAGCAGCCCTGGGACAGTCTATGGCTACACCTTC. This encodes CASSPGTVYGYTF. The V and J genes are TRBV7-2 and TRBJ1-2; 7 positions match TRBD1. V lost 5 bases, J lost 4 bases, and 4 bases stayed unmatched. The CDR3 totals 13 residues. Germline V gene sequence: CDR1 SGHTA, CDR2 FQGNSA.

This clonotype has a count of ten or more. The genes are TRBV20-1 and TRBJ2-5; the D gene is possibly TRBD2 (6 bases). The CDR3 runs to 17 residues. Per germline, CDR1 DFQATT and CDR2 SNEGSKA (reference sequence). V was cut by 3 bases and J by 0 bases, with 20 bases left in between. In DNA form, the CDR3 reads TGCAGTGCTAGGCCTCGTTCGGGAGTGACGTACCAAGAGACCCAGTACTTC. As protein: CSARPRSGVTYQETQYF.

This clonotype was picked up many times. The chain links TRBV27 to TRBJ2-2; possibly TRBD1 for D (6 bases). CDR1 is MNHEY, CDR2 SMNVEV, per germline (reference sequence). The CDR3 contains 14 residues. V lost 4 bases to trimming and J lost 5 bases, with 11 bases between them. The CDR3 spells CASSWQGKTGELFF. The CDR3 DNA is TGTGCCAGCAGTTGGCAGGGGAAAACCGGGGAGCTGTTTTTT.

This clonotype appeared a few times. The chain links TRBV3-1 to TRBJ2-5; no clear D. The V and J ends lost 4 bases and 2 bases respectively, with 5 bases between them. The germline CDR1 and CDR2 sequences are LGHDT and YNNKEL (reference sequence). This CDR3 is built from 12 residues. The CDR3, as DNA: TGTGCCAGCAGCCTGGATCAAGAGACCCAGTACTTC. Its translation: CASSLDQETQYF.

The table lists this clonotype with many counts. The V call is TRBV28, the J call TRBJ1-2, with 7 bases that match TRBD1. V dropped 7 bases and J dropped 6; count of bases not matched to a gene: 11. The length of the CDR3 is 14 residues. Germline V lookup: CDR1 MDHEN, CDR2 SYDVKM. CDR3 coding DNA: TGTGCCAGCACCCGGACAGGACAGATCCATGGCTACACCTTC. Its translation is CASTRTGQIHGYTF.

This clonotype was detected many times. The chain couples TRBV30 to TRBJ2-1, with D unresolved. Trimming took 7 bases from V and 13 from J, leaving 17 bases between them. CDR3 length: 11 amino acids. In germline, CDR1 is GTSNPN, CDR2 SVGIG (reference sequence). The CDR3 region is CASAQNRPQFF. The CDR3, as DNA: TGTGCCTCCGCCCAAAACCGGCCCCAGTTCTTC.

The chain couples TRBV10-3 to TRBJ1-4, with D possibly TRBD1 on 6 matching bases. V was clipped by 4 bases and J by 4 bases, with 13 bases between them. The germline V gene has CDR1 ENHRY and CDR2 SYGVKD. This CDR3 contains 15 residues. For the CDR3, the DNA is TGTGCCATCAGTGGTAGCGTGGACAGTAATGAAAAACTGTTTTTT. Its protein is CAISGSVDSNEKLFF.

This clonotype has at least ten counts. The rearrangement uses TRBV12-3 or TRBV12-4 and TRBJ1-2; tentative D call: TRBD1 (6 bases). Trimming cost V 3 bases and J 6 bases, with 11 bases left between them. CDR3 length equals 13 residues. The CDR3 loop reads CASSFAGQNGYTF. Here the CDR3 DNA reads TGTGCCAGCAGTTTTGCCGGACAGAATGGCTACACCTTC.

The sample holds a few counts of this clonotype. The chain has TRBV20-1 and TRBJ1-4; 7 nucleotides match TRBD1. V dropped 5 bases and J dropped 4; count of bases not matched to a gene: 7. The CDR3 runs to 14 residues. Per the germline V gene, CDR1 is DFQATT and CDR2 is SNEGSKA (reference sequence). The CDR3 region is CSASDRRNNEKLFF. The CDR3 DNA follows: TGCAGTGCTTCGGACAGGAGAAATAATGAAAAACTGTTTTTT.

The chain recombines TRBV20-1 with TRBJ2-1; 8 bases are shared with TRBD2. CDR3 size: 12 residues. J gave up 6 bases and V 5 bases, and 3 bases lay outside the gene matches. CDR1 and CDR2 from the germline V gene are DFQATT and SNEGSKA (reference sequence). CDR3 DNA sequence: TGCAGTGCTGGGACTAGTGCCAATGAGCAGTTCTTC. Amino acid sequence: CSAGTSANEQFF.

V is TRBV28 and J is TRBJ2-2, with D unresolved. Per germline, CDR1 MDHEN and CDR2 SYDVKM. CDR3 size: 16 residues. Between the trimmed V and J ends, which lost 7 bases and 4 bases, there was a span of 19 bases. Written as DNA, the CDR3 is TGTGCCAGCACCACAAGAATCCCTCGGAGCACCGGGGAGCTGTTTTTT. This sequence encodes CASTTRIPRSTGELFF.

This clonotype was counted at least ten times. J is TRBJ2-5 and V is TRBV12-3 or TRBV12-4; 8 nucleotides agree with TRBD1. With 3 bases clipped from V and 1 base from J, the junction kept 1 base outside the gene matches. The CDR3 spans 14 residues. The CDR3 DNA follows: TGTGCCAGCAGTTTTCAGGGGGCCCAAGAGACCCAGTACTTC. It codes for CASSFQGAQETQYF.

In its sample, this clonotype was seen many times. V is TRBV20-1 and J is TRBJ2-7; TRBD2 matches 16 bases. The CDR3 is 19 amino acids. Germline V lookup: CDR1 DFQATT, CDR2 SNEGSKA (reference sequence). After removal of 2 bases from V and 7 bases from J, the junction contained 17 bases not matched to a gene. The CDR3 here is CSARPLPGTSGGAFSEQYF. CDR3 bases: TGCAGTGCTAGACCTCTTCCTGGGACTAGCGGGGGGGCCTTTTCGGAGCAGTACTTC.

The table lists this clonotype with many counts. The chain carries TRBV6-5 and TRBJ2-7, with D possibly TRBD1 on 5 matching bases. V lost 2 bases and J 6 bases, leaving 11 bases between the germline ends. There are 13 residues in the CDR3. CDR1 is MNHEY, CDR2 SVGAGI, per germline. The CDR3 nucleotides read TGTGCCAGCAGTTACGGGCCAGGGTTCGAGCAGTACTTC. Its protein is CASSYGPGFEQYF.